Described below is a single T cell receptor (beta chain) sequence and its context. As originally analysed: It was from reference gene primer amplification that nucleated cell counts were estimated. Some clones are missing from TCRdb's copy, which holds only in-frame ones; the method was immunoSEQ multiplex PCR. V and J calls and clone size are as listed in that table; D and trimming were resolved from the DNA. The data show over 200,000 clones, roughly 88% seen once. Germline V gives CDR1 SGHTA, CDR2 FQGNSA. V shed 3 bases, J shed 3 bases, and the junction held 7 bases outside the gene matches. The CDR3 has 15 amino acids. The data were taken from a study of blood T cell repertoires in COVID-19. Across the whole study: Material from acute and convalescent COVID-19 was sourced from the United States, Italy and Spain. From T cells, B-cell-depleted T cells, or PBMCs came the material, which was cDNA or gDNA.

Sequencing used peripheral blood. The V and J genes are TRBV7-2 and TRBJ2-7, with TRBD1 matching 8 bases. This sequence originates from a woman in her twenties or thirties with acute or convalescent COVID-19. DNA of the CDR3: TGTGCCAGCAGCTTTTCGGACAGGGTGATCTACGAGCAGTACTTC. Translating it yields CASSFSDRVIYEQYF.